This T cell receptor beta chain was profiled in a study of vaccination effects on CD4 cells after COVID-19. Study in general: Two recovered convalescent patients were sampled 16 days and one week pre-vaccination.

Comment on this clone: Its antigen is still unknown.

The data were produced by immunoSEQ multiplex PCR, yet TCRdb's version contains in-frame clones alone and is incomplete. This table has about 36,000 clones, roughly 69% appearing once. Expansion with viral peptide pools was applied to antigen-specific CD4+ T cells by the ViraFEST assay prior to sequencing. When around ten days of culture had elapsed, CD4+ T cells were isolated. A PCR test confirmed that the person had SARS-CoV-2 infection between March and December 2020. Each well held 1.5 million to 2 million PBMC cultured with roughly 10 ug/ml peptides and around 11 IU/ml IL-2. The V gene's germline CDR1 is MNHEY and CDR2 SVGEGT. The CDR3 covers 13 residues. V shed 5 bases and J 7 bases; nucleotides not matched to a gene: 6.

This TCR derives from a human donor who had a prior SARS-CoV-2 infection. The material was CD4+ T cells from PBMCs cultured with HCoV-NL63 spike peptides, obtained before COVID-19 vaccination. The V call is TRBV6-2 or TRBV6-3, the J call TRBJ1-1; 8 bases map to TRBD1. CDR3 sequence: CASSPRGHFEAFF. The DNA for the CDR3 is TGTGCCAGCAGTCCCAGGGGGCATTTTGAAGCTTTCTTT.